This T cell receptor (beta chain) was captured in a study of neurological immune-mediated disorders. Study-level findings and limits: Private repertoires in all groups were suggested, as expanded clones shared no CDR3 amino acid sequences across subjects. It was HTLV-1-associated myelopathy that showed the most TCR clonal expansion, while multiple sclerosis showed the least, falling below healthy controls.

With 10-nucleotide random UMIs included, cDNA was synthesized by 5'RACE. TCRdb re-analysed the 5' RACE reads in MiXCR, keeping a single row per CDR3 protein. The sample lists about 79,000 distinct CDR3 sequences; about 14% were seen once. Comment on this clonotype: No antigen is known for it.

Germline V gene sequence: CDR1 SGHRS, CDR2 YFSETQ. With V trimmed by 4 bases and J by 7 bases, 8 bases remained unmatched. The CDR3 has 15 amino acids. A blood bank in Maryland, USA, provided the volunteers who served as healthy controls. The V gene is TRBV5-1, the J gene TRBJ1-4; 9 bases match TRBD1. The sequence was collected from a woman aged 50 to 60 in good health. The specimen sequenced was PBMCs. The CDR3 DNA follows: TGCGCCAGCAGCCCCCCGGGACAGGGAACTGAAAAACTGTTTTTT. Its protein product is CASSPPGQGTEKLFF.